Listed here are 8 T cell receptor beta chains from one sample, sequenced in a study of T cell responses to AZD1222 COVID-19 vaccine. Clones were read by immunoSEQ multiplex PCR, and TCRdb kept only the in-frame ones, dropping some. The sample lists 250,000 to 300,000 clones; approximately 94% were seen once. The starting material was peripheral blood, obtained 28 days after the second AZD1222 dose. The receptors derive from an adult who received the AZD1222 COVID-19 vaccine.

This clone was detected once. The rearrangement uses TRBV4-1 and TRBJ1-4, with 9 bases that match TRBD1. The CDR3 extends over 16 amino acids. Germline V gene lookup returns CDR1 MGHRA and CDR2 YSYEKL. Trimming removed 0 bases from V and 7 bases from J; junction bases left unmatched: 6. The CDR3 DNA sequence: TGCGCCAGCAGCCAAGATGGGACAGGGATGGCTGAAAAACTGTTTTTT. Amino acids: CASSQDGTGMAEKLFF.

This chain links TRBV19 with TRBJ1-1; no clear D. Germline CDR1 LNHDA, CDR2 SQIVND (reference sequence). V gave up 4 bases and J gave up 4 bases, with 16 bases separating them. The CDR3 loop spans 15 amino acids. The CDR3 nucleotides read TGTGCCAGTAGTAGCCCCCCCGGGAGAGCCACTGAAGCTTTCTTT. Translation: CASSSPPGRATEAFF.

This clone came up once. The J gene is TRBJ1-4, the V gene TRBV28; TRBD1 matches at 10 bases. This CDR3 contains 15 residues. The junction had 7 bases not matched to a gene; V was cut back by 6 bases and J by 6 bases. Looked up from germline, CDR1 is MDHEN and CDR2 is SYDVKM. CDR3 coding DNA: TGTGCCAGCAGCTCCGGAGGACAGGGGGATGAAAAACTGTTTTTT. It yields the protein CASSSGGQGDEKLFF.

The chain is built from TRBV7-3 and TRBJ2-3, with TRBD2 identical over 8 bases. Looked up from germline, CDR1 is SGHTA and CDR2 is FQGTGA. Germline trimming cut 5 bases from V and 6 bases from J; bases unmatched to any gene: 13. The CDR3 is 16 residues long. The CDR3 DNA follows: TGTGCCAGCAGCCGAGGACTAGCCCTTAAGGGGGATACGCAGTATTTT. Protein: CASSRGLALKGDTQYF.

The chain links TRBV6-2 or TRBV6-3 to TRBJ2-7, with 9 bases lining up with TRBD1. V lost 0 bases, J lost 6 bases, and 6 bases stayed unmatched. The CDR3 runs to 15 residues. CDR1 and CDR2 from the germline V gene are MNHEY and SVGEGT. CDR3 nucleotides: TGTGCCAGCAGTTACTCTTTGGGACAGGGTTCCGAGCAGTACTTC. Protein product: CASSYSLGQGSEQYF.

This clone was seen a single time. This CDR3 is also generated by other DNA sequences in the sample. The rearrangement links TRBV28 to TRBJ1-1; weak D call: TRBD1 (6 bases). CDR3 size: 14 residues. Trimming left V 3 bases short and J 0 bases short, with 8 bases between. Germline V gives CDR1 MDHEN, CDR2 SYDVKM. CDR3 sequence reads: CASSFRTVNTEAFF. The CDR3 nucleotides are TGTGCCAGCAGTTTCCGGACAGTGAACACTGAAGCTTTCTTT.

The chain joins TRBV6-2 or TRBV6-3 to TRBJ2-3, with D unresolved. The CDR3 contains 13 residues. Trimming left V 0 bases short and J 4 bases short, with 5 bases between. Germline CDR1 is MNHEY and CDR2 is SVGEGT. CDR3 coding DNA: TGTGCCAGCAGTTACTCGGAGCCAGATACGCAGTATTTT. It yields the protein CASSYSEPDTQYF.

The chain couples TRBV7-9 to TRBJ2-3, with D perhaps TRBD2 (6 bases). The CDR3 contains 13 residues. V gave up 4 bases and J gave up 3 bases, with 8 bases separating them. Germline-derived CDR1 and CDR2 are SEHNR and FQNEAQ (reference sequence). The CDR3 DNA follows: TGTGCCAGCAGCTCACGGGGGACAGATACGCAGTATTTT. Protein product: CASSSRGTDTQYF.